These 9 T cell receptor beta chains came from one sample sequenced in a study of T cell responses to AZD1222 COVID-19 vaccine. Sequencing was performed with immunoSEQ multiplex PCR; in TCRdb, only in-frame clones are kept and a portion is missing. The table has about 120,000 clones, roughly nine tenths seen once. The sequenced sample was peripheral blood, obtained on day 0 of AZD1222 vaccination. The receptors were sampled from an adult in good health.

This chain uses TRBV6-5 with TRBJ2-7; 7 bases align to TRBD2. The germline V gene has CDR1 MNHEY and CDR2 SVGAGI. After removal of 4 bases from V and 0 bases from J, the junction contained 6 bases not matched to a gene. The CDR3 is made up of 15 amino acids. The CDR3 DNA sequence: TGTGCCAGCAGTTCAGGGACTACATTCTCCTACGAGCAGTACTTC. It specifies CASSSGTTFSYEQYF.

CDR3 bases: TGCAGCGTTTTTCAGGAGTCTTACGAGCAGTACTTC. Its protein is CSVFQESYEQYF. V is TRBV29-1 and J is TRBJ2-7, with D uncertain. V was trimmed by 5 bases and J by 4 bases, leaving 12 bases between them. Germline V gene lookup returns CDR1 SQVTM and CDR2 ANQGSEA. CDR3 length equals 12 residues.

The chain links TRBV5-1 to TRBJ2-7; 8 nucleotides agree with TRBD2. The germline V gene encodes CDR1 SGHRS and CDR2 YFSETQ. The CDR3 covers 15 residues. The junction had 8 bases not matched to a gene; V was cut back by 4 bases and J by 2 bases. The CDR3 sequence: CASSLTGLVPYEQYF. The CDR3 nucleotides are TGCGCCAGCAGCCTCACGGGACTAGTCCCCTACGAGCAGTACTTC.

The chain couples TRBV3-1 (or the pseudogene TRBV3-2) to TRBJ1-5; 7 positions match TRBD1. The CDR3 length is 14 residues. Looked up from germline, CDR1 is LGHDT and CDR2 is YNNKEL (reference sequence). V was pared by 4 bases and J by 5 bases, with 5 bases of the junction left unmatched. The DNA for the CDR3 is TGTGCCAGCAGCCCTAAGGACAGGTATCAGCCCCAGCATTTT. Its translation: CASSPKDRYQPQHF.

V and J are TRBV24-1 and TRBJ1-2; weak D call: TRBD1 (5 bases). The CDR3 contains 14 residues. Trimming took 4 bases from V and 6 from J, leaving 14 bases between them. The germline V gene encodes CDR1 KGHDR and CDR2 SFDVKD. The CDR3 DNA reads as TGTGCCACCAGTGACCGAACCTGGGGGAATGGCTACACCTTC. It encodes CATSDRTWGNGYTF.

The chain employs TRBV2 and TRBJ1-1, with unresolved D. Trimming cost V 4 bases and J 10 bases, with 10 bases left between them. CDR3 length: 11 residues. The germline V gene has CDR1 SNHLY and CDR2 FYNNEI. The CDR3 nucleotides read TGTGCCAGCAGTGTTTCTCCGGTAGCTTTCTTT. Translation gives CASSVSPVAFF.

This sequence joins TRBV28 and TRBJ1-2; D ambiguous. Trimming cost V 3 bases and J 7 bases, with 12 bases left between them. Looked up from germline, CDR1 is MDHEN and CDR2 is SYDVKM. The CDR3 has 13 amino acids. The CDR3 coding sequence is TGTGCCAGCAGTTTTCAAGGCCTCTCTGGCTACACCTTC. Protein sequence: CASSFQGLSGYTF.

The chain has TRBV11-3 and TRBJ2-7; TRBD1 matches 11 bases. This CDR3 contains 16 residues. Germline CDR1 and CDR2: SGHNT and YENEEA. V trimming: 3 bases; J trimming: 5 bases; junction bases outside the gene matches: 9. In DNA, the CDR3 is TGTGCCAGCAGCTTGCGGGGGACAGGGGGAAGCCACGAGCAGTACTTC. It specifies CASSLRGTGGSHEQYF.

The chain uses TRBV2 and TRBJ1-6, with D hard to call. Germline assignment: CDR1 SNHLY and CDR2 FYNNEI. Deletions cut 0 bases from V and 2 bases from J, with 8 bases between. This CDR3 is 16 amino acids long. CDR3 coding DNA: TGTGCCAGCAGTGAAGCTTCTACCCCCTATAATTCACCCCTCCACTTT. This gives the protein CASSEASTPYNSPLHF.